Reported below is one T cell receptor beta chain. Its antigen is not identified. The data derive from a study of shared clonotypes between healthy human individuals. Findings and caveats of the study: The diversity represented, both genetic and in exposure history, was limited by few donors.

Per the germline V gene, CDR1 is LNHDA and CDR2 is SQIVND (reference sequence). The ends were cut back, 3 bases at V and 4 bases at J, with 8 bases in the middle. The CDR3 totals 13 residues. Sequencing was performed with immunoSEQ multiplex PCR; in TCRdb, only in-frame clones are kept and a portion is missing. The sample carries about 490,000 clones, about three quarters recorded once. This receptor was identified in a middle-aged woman in good health. Some clones in this sample may be carry-over from other donors' samples. The chain combines TRBV19 with TRBJ2-3, with TRBD1 as a possible D gene (5 bases). Sample: PBMCs. CDR3 nucleotide sequence: TGTGCCAGTAGTATGGCGACAGCAGATACGCAGTATTTT. This gives the protein CASSMATADTQYF.